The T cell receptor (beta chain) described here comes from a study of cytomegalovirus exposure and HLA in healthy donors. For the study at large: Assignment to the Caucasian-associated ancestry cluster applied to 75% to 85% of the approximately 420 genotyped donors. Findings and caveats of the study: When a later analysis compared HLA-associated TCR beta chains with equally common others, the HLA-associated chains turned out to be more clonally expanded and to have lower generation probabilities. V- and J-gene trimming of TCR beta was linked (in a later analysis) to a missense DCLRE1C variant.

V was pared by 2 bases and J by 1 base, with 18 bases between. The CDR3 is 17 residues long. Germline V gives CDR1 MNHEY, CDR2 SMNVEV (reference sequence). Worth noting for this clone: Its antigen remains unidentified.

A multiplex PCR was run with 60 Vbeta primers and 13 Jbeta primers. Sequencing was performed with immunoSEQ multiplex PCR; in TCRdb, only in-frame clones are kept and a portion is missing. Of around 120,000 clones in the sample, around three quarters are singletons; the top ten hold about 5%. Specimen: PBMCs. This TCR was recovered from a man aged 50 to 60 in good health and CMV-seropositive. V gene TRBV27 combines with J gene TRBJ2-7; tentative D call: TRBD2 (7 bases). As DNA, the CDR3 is TGTGCCAGCAGTTTAAAGGGAGGGGGGAAAAGGTCCTACGAGCAGTACTTC. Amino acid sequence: CASSLKGGGKRSYEQYF.